Each of the 25 T cell receptor beta chains below was sequenced from the same sample in a study of long-term antiretroviral therapy in people with HIV. Version v3.0 of the immunoSEQ assay ran at survey level. TCRdb keeps only in-frame clones here, not all; method: immunoSEQ multiplex PCR. The sample consists of more than 30,000 clones, 80% to 90% of them appearing once. The sequences come from unsorted PBMCs, collected 0.4 years before starting antiretroviral therapy. The receptor source for this set is a man between 18 and 35 years old with HIV.

The chain combines TRBV25-1 with TRBJ2-5; TRBD1 might be the D (5 bases). Germline CDR1 MGHDK, CDR2 SYGVNS. V lost 11 bases and J 3 bases, leaving 10 bases between the germline ends. This CDR3 is 11 amino acids long. CDR3 bases: TGTGCCGGGGCGGCGGAAGAGACCCAGTACTTC. Its translation: CAGAAEETQYF.

V is TRBV29-1 and J is TRBJ2-7, with a weak D call TRBD2 (6 bases). Per the germline V gene, CDR1 is SQVTM and CDR2 is ANQGSEA. This CDR3 contains 13 residues. Trimming removed 1 base at V and 9 bases at J, with 16 bases between. The CDR3 sequence is CSVEGARGAGQYF. DNA for the CDR3: TGCAGCGTTGAAGGGGCACGCGGGGCTGGGCAGTACTTC.

The J gene is TRBJ2-5, the V gene TRBV7-3; maybe TRBD2 (6 bases). V was pared by 5 bases and J by 0 bases, with 10 bases between. The CDR3 runs 14 residues. Germline CDR1 is SGHTA and CDR2 is FQGTGA. The CDR3 reads CASSVGGYQETQYF. CDR3 nucleotides: TGTGCCAGCAGCGTTGGGGGGTACCAAGAGACCCAGTACTTC.

This clone was detected only a few times. Written as DNA, the CDR3 is TGTGCCAGCACAGGGGACTATTTGTTCGCCGGGGAGCTGTTTTTT. Protein: CASTGDYLFAGELFF. The chain couples TRBV7-9 to TRBJ2-2, with a weak D call TRBD2 (7 bases). The length of the CDR3 is 15 residues. Trimming stripped 7 bases from V and 6 bases from J, with 18 bases between. Germline-derived CDR1 and CDR2 are SEHNR and FQNEAQ (reference sequence).

The chain employs TRBV29-1 and TRBJ2-1; D remains ambiguous. The CDR3 is 14 amino acids. Germline CDR1 and CDR2: SQVTM and ANQGSEA. V shed 2 bases and J shed 2 bases, with 10 bases lying between them. Here the CDR3 reads CSVEQVTTYNEQFF. The DNA for the CDR3 is TGCAGCGTTGAACAGGTAACCACCTACAATGAGCAGTTCTTC.

The CDR3 is CASSLAGDSPLHF. The CDR3, as DNA: TGTGCCAGCAGCTTAGCCGGGGATTCACCCCTCCACTTT. This rearrangement joins TRBV7-9 to TRBJ1-6; no clear D gene. The V end lost 0 bases, the J end lost 8 bases, and 5 bases lay between the germline ends. Germline V gene sequence: CDR1 SEHNR, CDR2 FQNEAQ (reference sequence). There are 13 residues in the CDR3.

The chain carries TRBV30 and TRBJ1-6, with a tentative D call TRBD1 (5 bases). V was cut by 0 bases and J by 8 bases, with 11 bases left in between. There are 14 residues in the CDR3. Germline CDR1 and CDR2: GTSNPN and SVGIG (reference sequence). Written as DNA, the CDR3 is TGTGCCTGGAGTGTAAATTCGGGGGATTCACCCCTCCACTTT. As protein: CAWSVNSGDSPLHF.

This chain uses TRBV6-4 with TRBJ1-5, with D unresolved. This CDR3 is built from 19 residues. The V end lost 3 bases, the J end lost 0 bases, and 21 bases lay between the germline ends. Germline loops: CDR1 MRHNA, CDR2 SNTAGT. In nucleotides, the CDR3 is TGTGCCAGCAGTGATCCTTTCGGCAGAACAGACTATAGCAATCAGCCCCAGCATTTT. It specifies CASSDPFGRTDYSNQPQHF.

A single count supports this clone. The chain is built from TRBV7-9 and TRBJ1-1; D unclear. Germline-derived CDR1 and CDR2 are SEHNR and FQNEAQ (reference sequence). V lost 8 bases, J lost 9 bases, and 13 bases lay in between. There are 11 residues in the CDR3. CDR3 protein: CASFAGLQAFF. As DNA, the CDR3 is TGTGCCAGCTTTGCCGGCCTTCAAGCTTTCTTT.

A few counts support this clone. This sequence joins TRBV7-9 and TRBJ2-1; tentatively, D is TRBD2 (6 bases). This CDR3 is 16 amino acids long. Germline CDR1 SEHNR, CDR2 FQNEAQ (reference sequence). The V end lost 5 bases, the J end lost 6 bases, and 20 bases lay between the germline ends. This CDR3 is CASSTGLAEDINEQFF. In DNA form, the CDR3 reads TGTGCCAGCAGCACGGGACTGGCCGAGGACATCAATGAGCAGTTCTTC.

V and J are TRBV5-6 and TRBJ2-7, with D perhaps assigned TRBD1 or TRBD2 (7 bases each). V was shortened by 4 bases and J by 12 bases, with 17 bases between the two germline ends. This CDR3 is 12 amino acids long. Germline V gives CDR1 SGHDT, CDR2 YYEEEE. As DNA, the CDR3 is TGTGCCAGCAGCCCGGGGGGACAGCCCACGTACTTC. It specifies CASSPGGQPTYF.

This chain joins TRBV7-2 and TRBJ1-1, with 7 positions matching TRBD1. CDR3 length equals 13 residues. Germline CDR1 and CDR2: SGHTA and FQGNSA. Germline trimming cut 5 bases from V and 6 bases from J; bases unmatched to any gene: 6. The CDR3 sequence: CASSRDRVSEAFF. CDR3 nucleotides: TGTGCCAGCAGCCGCGACAGGGTCTCTGAAGCTTTCTTT.

The chain links TRBV5-6 to TRBJ2-3; TRBD1 matches at 10 bases. V lost 5 bases and J lost 3; bases outside the gene matches: 6. CDR1 and CDR2 from the germline V gene are SGHDT and YYEEEE. The CDR3 has 15 amino acids. In nucleotides, the CDR3 is TGTGCCAGCAGTCACGGGACAGGGGCGACAGATACGCAGTATTTT. Translating it yields CASSHGTGATDTQYF.

The genes are TRBV28 and TRBJ1-2; 8 nucleotides align to TRBD1. This CDR3 region has 13 residues. The J segment lost 4 bases and the V segment lost 6 bases, leaving 4 bases of the junction unmatched. Germline V gene lookup returns CDR1 MDHEN and CDR2 SYDVKM. DNA of the CDR3: TGTGCCAGCAGGGGGACAGGTGTCTATGGCTACACCTTC. It specifies CASRGTGVYGYTF.

This sequence joins TRBV7-2 and TRBJ2-7; D is undetermined. V lost 5 bases to trimming and J lost 0 bases, with 17 bases between them. Germline V lookup: CDR1 SGHTA, CDR2 FQGNSA. The CDR3 extends over 16 amino acids. CDR3 loop: CASSPRIDLHSYEQYF. The CDR3 DNA follows: TGTGCCAGCAGCCCACGGATAGACTTACACTCCTACGAGCAGTACTTC.

V is TRBV28 and J is TRBJ2-7; possible D gene TRBD1, 6 bases. This CDR3 comprises 14 residues. The V end lost 6 bases, the J end lost 2 bases, and 14 bases lay between the germline ends. The germline gives CDR1 MDHEN, CDR2 SYDVKM. CDR3 coding DNA: TGTGCCAGCAGCCGAACGGGACACACCTACGAGCAGTACTTC. Translation: CASSRTGHTYEQYF.

This chain links TRBV11-3 with TRBJ1-3, with a possible D match to TRBD1 (5 bases). Looked up from germline, CDR1 is SGHNT and CDR2 is YENEEA. This CDR3 has 16 amino acids. Trimming left V 8 bases short and J 5 bases short, with 22 bases between. The CDR3 DNA follows: TGTGCCAGCGCGGGACCCCTGAGAAGGCCTCGAAACACCATATATTTT. The encoded protein is CASAGPLRRPRNTIYF.

This chain links TRBV7-9 with TRBJ1-1; a weak D match, TRBD1 (5 bases). Per the germline V gene, CDR1 is SEHNR and CDR2 is FQNEAQ (reference sequence). This CDR3 comprises 16 residues. The V gene lost 5 bases and the J gene lost 1 base, with 17 bases spanning the gap. The CDR3 loop is CASSQVGGFGNTEAFF. DNA for the CDR3: TGTGCCAGCAGCCAAGTCGGGGGATTCGGGAACACTGAAGCTTTCTTT.

The chain links TRBV19 to TRBJ2-2; no clear D. This CDR3 has 14 residues. The V and J ends lost 4 bases and 1 base respectively, with 7 bases between them. Germline V gene data show CDR1 as LNHDA and CDR2 as SQIVND (reference sequence). The CDR3 DNA is TGTGCCAGTAGTAGCGACCTGAACACCGGGGAGCTGTTTTTT. Amino acid sequence: CASSSDLNTGELFF.

V and J are TRBV6-5 and TRBJ1-1; D gene uncertain. Germline values: CDR1 MNHEY, CDR2 SVGAGI. V shed 0 bases and J shed 5 bases, with 7 bases lying between them. This CDR3 is built from 13 residues. DNA for the CDR3: TGTGCCAGCAGTTACTCCGGGAGGACTGAAGCTTTCTTT. It is translated as CASSYSGRTEAFF.

The genes are TRBV5-1 and TRBJ1-1, with a weak D call TRBD1 (5 bases). The germline CDR1 and CDR2 sequences are SGHRS and YFSETQ. Trimming left V 1 base short and J 6 bases short, with 19 bases between. CDR3 length: 16 residues. The CDR3 sequence: CASSLFREGGSPEAFF. The CDR3 DNA is TGCGCCAGCAGCTTGTTCAGGGAGGGAGGGAGCCCTGAAGCTTTCTTT.

This chain links TRBV5-5 with TRBJ1-5, with D perhaps matching TRBD1 (5 bases). Germline V gene data show CDR1 as SGHKS and CDR2 as YYEKEE (reference sequence). This CDR3 spans 15 amino acids. V was shortened by 1 base and J by 9 bases, with 17 bases between the two germline ends. CDR3 DNA: TGTGCCAGCAGCTTGAAGGGGTCAGGCGAGGTGCCCCAGCATTTT. This encodes CASSLKGSGEVPQHF.

The V and J genes are TRBV5-1 and TRBJ2-1, with D unresolved. Trimming removed 2 bases at V and 2 bases at J, with 20 bases between. The CDR3 is 18 residues long. The germline V gene has CDR1 SGHRS and CDR2 YFSETQ. The CDR3 sequence: CASSFGQATLHPYNEQFF. CDR3 coding DNA: TGCGCCAGCAGCTTCGGTCAGGCCACCCTTCACCCCTACAATGAGCAGTTCTTC. Combining the CDR3 with reference TRBV5-1 and TRBJ2-1 gives the whole variable domain KAGVTQTPRYLIKTRGQQVTLSCSPISGHRSVSWYQQTPGQGLQFLFEYFSETQRNKGNFPGRFSGRQFSNSRSEMNVSTLELGDSALYLCASSFGQATLHPYNEQFFGPGTRLTVL.

V usage is TRBV19 and J usage is TRBJ2-7, with D tentatively TRBD1 (5 bases). In germline, CDR1 is LNHDA, CDR2 SQIVND (reference sequence). The CDR3 totals 14 residues. Trimming removed 5 bases at V and 1 base at J, with 12 bases between. CDR3 protein: CASSVLDTSYEQYF. In nucleotides, the CDR3 is TGTGCCAGTAGTGTCCTGGACACTTCCTACGAGCAGTACTTC.

This rearrangement joins TRBV7-2 to TRBJ2-1, with TRBD2 identical over 14 bases. This CDR3 spans 15 amino acids. Germline trimming cut 4 bases from V and 7 bases from J; bases unmatched to any gene: 3. Germline V gene lookup returns CDR1 SGHTA and CDR2 FQGNSA. CDR3 nucleotides: TGTGCCAGCAGCTCCTGGACTAGCGGGAGGAATGAGCAGTTCTTC. The encoded protein is CASSSWTSGRNEQFF.